This record covers a single TCR beta chain. Its antigen is as yet unknown. PCR employed 60 Vbeta and 13 Jbeta primers. Profiled with immunoSEQ multiplex PCR; TCRdb holds only in-frame clones, not every one. This table holds 100,000 to 150,000 clones, about three quarters found once. Trimming cost V 3 bases and J 5 bases, with 13 bases left between them. Germline loops: CDR1 SEHNR, CDR2 FQNEAQ (reference sequence). The CDR3 totals 14 residues. The data were obtained in a study of cytomegalovirus exposure and HLA in healthy donors. About the study: When 300 to 500 donors were genotyped, roughly four fifths of them were found to fall in the Caucasian-associated ancestry cluster.

Study-wide points: It was about 150 TCR beta chains that were listed as cytomegalovirus-associated. Based on reports, TCR beta sequences accurately predicted HLA-A and HLA-B alleles for most subjects.

J is TRBJ2-5 and V is TRBV7-9; D may be TRBD1 (6 bases). Sequenced material: PBMCs. This sequence originates from a woman aged 30 to 39 in good health and CMV-seronegative. The CDR3 DNA sequence: TGTGCCAGCAGCTTTCCGTCAGGGGCCGAGACCCAGTACTTC. Its translation is CASSFPSGAETQYF.